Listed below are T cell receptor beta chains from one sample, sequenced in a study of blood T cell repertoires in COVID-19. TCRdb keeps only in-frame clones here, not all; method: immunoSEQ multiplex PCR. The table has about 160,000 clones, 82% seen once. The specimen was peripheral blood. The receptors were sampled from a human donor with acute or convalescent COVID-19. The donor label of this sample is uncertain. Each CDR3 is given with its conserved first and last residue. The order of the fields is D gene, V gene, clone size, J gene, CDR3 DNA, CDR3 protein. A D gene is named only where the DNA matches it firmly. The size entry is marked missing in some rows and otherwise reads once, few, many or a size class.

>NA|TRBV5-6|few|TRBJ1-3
TGTGCCAGCAGCCGACAGGGAAACACCATATATTTT
CASSRQGNTIYF
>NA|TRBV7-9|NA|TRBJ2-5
TGTGCCAGCAGCCCTAACTTTCTCGAGACCCAGTACTTC
CASSPNFLETQYF
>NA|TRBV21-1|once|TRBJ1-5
TGTGCCAGCAGCAAAGCCAGGGCTGCCCTCGGTAGCAATCAGCCCCAGCATTTT
CASSKARAALGSNQPQHF
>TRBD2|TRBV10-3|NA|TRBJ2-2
TGTGCCATCAAAGGACTAGCGGGGGTGGCCGGGGAGCTGTTTTTT
CAIKGLAGVAGELFF
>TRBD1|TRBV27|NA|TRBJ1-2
TGTGCCAGCAGGAATACGGACAGGGCGGATGGCTACACCTTC
CASRNTDRADGYTF
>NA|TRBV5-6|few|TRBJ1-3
TGTGCCAGGGGCGGTTCAGCAGGGCGTTTCTCTGGAAACACCATATATTTT
CARGGSAGRFSGNTIYF
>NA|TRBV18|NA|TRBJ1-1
TGTGCCAGCTCACCCCTGGGGGGAACTGAAGCTTTCTTT
CASSPLGGTEAFF
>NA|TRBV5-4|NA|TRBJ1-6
TGTGCCAGCAGCTTGGACACTCGGATGGAGAATTCACCCCTCCACTTT
CASSLDTRMENSPLHF
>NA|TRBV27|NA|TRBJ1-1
TGTGCCAGCAGTTCTACAGGGTACTCCACTGAAGCTTTCTTT
CASSSTGYSTEAFF
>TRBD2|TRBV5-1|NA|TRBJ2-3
TGCGCCAGCAGCTTTCAGCGGGGGGGCACAGATACGCAGTATTTT
CASSFQRGGTDTQYF
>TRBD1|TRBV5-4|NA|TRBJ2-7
TGTGCCAGCAGCAACGGACAGGGAGGTCCATACGAGCAGTACTTC
CASSNGQGGPYEQYF
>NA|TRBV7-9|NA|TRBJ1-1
TGTGCCAGCAGCCAACAGAGTAGGTCCACTGAAGCTTTCTTT
CASSQQSRSTEAFF
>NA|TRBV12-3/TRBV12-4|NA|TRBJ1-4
TGTGCCAGCAGTTTTGAGGAAAAACTGTTTTTT
CASSFEEKLFF
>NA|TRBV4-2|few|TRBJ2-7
TGTGCCAGCAGCCAAGAGGGGACTTACGAGCAGTACTTC
CASSQEGTYEQYF
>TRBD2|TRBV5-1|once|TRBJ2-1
TGCGCCAGCAGTCGGACCCTAGCGGGGGGGGACAATGAGCAGTTCTTC
CASSRTLAGGDNEQFF
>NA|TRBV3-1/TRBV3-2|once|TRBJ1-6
TGTGCCAGTCGGTGGGGGGGCAGGGACTCACCCCTCCACTTT
CASRWGGRDSPLHF
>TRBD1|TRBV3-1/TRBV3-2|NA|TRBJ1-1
TGTGCCAGCAGCCCCGGGACAGGGAGGGAGAACACTGAAGCTTTCTTT
CASSPGTGRENTEAFF
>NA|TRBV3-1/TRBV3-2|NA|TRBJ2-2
TGTGCCAGCAGCCAAGCGTGGGGGGGGCCGCACACCGGGGAGCTGTTTTTT
CASSQAWGGPHTGELFF
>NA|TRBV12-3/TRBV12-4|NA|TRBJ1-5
TGTGCCAGCAGTTTACCTAACCAGCCCCAGCATTTT
CASSLPNQPQHF
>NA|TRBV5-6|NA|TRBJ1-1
TGTGCCAGCAGCTTGCGAGAGACTGAAGCTTTCTTT
CASSLRETEAFF
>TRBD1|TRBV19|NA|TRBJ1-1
TGTGCCAGTACCGGGACAGGGGGAACTGAAGCTTTCTTT
CASTGTGGTEAFF
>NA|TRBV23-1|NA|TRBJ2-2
TGCGCCAGCAGTCATTCGGGGTACAAGGGCACCGGGGAGCTGTTTTTT
CASSHSGYKGTGELFF
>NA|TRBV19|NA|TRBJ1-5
TGTGCCAGTAGTCAAGGGGGAGGGGTGAGGCCCCAGCATTTT
CASSQGGGVRPQHF
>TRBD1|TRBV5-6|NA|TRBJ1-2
TGTGCCAGCAGCCCGAACACGGGACAGATCTATGGCTACACCTTC
CASSPNTGQIYGYTF
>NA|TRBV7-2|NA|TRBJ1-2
TGTGCCAGCAGCCTCGGACCCCCGGGGGACTATGGCTACACCTTC
CASSLGPPGDYGYTF
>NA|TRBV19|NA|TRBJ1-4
TGTGCCAGTAGCCTTGACAGTCAGAATGAAAAACTGTTTTTT
CASSLDSQNEKLFF
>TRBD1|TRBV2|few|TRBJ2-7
TGTGCCAGCAAGAGCAGGGGGCAGAACGAGCAGTACTTC
CASKSRGQNEQYF
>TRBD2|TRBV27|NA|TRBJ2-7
TGTGCCAGCAGTTTATCGAGGGAGGGCTACGAGCAGTACTTC
CASSLSREGYEQYF
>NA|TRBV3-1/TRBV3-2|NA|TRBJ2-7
TGTGCCAGCAGCCCCACTAAGGGAGCTGAGCAGTACTTC
CASSPTKGAEQYF
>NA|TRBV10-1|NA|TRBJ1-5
TGCGCCAGCAGTGAAAGCCCCAATCAGCCCCAGCATTTT
CASSESPNQPQHF
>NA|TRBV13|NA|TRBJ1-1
TGTGCCAGCAGCTTAGGGGGAGCCTTAGAAGCTTTCTTT
CASSLGGALEAFF
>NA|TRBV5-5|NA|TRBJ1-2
TGTGCCAGCAGCTTGGCCCTAGATTATAACTATGGCTACACCTTC
CASSLALDYNYGYTF
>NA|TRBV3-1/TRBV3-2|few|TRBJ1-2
TGTGCCAGCAGCCAAGTTGGAGGGAAAGGCTACACCTTC
CASSQVGGKGYTF